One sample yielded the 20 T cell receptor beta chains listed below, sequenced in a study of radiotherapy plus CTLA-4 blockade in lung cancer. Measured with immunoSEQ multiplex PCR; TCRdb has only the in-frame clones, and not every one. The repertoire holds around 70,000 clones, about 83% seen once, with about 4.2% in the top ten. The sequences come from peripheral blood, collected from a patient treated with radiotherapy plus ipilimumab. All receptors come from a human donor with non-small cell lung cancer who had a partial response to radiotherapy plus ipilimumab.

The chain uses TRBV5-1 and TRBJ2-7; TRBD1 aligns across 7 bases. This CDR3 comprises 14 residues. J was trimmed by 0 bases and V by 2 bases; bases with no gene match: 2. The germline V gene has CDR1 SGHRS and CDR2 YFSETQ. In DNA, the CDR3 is TGCGCCAGCAGCTTAGGGGGCCCCTCCTACGAGCAGTACTTC. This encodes CASSLGGPSYEQYF.

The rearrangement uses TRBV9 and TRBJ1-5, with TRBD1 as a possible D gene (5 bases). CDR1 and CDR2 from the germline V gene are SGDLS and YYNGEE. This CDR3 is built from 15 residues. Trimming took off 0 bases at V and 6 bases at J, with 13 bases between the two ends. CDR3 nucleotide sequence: TGTGCCAGCAGCGTAGATCACGGGGGAGGTCAGCCCCAGCATTTT. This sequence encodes CASSVDHGGGQPQHF. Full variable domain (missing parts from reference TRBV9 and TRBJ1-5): DSGVTQTPKHLITATGQRVTLRCSPRSGDLSVYWYQQSLDQGLQFLIQYYNGEERAKGNILERFSAQQFPDLHSELNLSSLELGDSALYFCASSVDHGGGQPQHFGDGTRLSIL.

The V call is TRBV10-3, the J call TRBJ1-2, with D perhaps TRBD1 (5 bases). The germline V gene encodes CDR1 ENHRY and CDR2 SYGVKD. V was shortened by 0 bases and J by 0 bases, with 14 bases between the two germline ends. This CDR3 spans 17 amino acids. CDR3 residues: CAISESLRDRTNYGYTF. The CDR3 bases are TGTGCCATCAGTGAGTCGTTAAGAGACAGAACTAACTATGGCTACACCTTC.

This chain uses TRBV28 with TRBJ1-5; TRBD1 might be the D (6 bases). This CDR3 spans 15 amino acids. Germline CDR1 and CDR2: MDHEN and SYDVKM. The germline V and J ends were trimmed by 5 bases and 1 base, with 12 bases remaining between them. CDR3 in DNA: TGTGCCAGCAGTCTCCGACAGGCAAGCAATCAGCCCCAGCATTTT. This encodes CASSLRQASNQPQHF.

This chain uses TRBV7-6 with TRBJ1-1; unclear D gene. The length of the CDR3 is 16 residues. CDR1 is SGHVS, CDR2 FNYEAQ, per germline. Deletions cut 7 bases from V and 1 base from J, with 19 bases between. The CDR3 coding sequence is TGTGCCAGCACCCCTCTCGGAGGGATTGAGAACACTGAAGCTTTCTTT. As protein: CASTPLGGIENTEAFF.

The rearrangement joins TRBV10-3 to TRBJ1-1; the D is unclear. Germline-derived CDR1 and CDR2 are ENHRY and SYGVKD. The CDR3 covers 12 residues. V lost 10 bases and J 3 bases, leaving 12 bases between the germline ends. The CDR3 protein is CATSIGDTEAFF. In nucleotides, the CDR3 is TGTGCCACCTCAATCGGGGACACTGAAGCTTTCTTT.

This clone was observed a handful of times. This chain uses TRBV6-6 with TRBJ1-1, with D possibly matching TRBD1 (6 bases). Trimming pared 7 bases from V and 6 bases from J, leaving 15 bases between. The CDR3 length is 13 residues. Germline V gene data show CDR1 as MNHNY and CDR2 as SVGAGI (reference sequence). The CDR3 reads CASTGGAMAEAFF. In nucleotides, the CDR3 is TGTGCCAGCACTGGGGGGGCAATGGCTGAAGCTTTCTTT.

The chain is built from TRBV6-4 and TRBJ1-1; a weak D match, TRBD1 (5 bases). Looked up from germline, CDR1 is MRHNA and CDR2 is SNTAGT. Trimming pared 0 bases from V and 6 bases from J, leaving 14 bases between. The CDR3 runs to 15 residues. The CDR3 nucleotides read TGTGCCAGCAGTGACTCGAATGGGGGGTTGGCTGAAGCTTTCTTT. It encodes CASSDSNGGLAEAFF.

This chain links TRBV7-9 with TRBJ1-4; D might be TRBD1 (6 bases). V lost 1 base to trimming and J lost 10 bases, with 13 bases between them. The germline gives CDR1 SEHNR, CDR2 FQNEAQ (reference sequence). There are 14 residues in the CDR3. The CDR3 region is CASSLDSGARKLFF. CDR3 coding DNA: TGTGCCAGCAGCTTAGACTCAGGGGCCAGAAAACTGTTTTTT. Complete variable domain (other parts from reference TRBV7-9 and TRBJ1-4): DTGVSQNPRHKITKRGQNVTFRCDPISEHNRLYWYRQTLGQGPEFLTYFQNEAQLEKSRLLSDRFSAERPKGSFSTLEIQRTEQGDSAMYLCASSLDSGARKLFFGSGTQLSVL.

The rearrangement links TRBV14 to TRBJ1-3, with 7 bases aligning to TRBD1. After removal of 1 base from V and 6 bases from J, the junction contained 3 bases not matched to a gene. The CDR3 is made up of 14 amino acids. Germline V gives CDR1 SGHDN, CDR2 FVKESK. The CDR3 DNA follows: TGTGCCAGCAGCCAAGCAACAGGGGCAAACACCATATATTTT. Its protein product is CASSQATGANTIYF.

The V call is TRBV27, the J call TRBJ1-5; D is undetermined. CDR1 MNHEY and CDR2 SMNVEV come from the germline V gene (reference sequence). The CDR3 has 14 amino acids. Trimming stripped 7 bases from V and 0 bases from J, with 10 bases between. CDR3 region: CASNGGNSNQPQHF. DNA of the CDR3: TGTGCCAGCAACGGCGGGAATAGCAATCAGCCCCAGCATTTT.

The CDR3 loop is CASRAHGMNTEAFF. Written as DNA, the CDR3 is TGTGCCAGCAGAGCGCACGGGATGAACACTGAAGCTTTCTTT. The J gene is TRBJ1-1, the V gene TRBV6-6; D is unresolved. The V and J ends lost 6 bases and 0 bases respectively, with 11 bases between them. The length of the CDR3 is 14 residues. Germline-derived CDR1 and CDR2 are MNHNY and SVGAGI (reference sequence).

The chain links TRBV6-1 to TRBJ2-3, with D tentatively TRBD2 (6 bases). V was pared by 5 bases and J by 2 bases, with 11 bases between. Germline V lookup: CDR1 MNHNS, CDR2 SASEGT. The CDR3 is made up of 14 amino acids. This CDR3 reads CASSFSGPTDTQYF. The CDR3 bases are TGTGCCAGCAGTTTTAGCGGACCCACAGATACGCAGTATTTT.

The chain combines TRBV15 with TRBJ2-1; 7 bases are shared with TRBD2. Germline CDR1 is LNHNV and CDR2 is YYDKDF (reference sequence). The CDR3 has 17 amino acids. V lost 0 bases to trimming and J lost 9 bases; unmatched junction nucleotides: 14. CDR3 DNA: TGTGCCACCAGCAGAGACACCGCGGGAGCGTTAATGGGTGAGCAGTTCTTC. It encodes CATSRDTAGALMGEQFF.

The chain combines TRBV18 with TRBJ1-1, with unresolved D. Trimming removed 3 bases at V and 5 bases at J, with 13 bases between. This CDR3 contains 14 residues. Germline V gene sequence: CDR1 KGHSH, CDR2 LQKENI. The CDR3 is CASSPQTDTTEAFF. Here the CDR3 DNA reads TGTGCCAGCTCACCCCAAACCGACACGACTGAAGCTTTCTTT.

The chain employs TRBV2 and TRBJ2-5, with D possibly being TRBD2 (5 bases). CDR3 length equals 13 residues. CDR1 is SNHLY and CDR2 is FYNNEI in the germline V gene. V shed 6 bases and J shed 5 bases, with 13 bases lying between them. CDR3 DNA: TGTGCCAGCAGGATGGGAGTCGGCGAGACCCAGTACTTC. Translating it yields CASRMGVGETQYF. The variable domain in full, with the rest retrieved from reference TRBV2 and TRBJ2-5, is EPEVTQTPSHQVTQMGQEVILRCVPISNHLYFYWYRQILGQKVEFLVSFYNNEISEKSEIFDDQFSVERPDGSNFTLKIRSTKLEDSAMYFCASRMGVGETQYFGPGTRLLVL.

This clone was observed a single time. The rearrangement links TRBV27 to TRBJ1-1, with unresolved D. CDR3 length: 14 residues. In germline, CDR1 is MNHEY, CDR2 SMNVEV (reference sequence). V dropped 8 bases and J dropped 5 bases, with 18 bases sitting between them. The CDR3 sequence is CASSAPSGGTEAFF. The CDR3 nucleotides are TGTGCCAGCTCCGCCCCCAGTGGAGGAACTGAAGCTTTCTTT.

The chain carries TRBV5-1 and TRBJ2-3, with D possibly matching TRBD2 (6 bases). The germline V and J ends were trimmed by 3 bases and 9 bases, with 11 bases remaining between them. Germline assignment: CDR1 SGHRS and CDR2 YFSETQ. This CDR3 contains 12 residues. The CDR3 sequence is CASSYGTGTQYF. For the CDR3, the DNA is TGCGCCAGCAGCTACGGGACTGGCACGCAGTATTTT.

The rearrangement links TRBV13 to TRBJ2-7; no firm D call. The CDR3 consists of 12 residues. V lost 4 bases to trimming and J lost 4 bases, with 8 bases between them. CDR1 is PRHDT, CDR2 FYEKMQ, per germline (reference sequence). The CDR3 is CASSSGSYEQYF. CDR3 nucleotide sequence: TGTGCCAGCAGCTCAGGATCATACGAGCAGTACTTC.

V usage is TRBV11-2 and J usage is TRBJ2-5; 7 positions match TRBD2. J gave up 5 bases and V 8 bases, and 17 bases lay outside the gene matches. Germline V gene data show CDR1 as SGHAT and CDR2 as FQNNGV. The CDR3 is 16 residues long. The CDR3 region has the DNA TGTGCCAGCTCCCTCCGGGACTACCCGAGAGGGGAGACCCAGTACTTC. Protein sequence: CASSLRDYPRGETQYF.